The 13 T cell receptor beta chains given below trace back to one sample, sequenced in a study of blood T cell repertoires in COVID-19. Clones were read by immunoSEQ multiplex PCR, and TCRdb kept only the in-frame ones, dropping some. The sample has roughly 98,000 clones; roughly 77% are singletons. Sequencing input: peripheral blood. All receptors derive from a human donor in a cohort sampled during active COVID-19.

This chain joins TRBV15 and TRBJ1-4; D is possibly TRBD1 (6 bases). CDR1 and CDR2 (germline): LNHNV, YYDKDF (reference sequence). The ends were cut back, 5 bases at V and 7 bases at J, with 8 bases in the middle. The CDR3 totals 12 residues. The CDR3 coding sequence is TGTGCCACCAGCTTGGGGGCTGAAAAACTGTTTTTT. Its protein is CATSLGAEKLFF.

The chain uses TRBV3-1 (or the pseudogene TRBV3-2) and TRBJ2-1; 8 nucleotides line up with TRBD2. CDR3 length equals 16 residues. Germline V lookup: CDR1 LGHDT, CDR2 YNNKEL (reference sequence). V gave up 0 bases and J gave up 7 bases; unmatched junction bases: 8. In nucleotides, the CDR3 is TGTGCCAGCAGCCAAGATTTATCGGGGGGGAGTAATGAGCAGTTCTTC. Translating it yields CASSQDLSGGSNEQFF.

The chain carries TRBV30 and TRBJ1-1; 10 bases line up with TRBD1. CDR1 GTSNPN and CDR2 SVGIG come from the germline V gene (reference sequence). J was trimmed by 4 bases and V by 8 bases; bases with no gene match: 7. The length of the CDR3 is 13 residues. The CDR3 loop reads CAGWDRGFTEAFF. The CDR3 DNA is TGTGCCGGATGGGACAGGGGATTCACTGAAGCTTTCTTT.

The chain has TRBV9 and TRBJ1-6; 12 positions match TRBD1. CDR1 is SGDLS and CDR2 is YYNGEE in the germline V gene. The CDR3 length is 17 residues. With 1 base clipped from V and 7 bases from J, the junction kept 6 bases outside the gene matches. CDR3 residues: CASSVSGTGGGNSPLHF. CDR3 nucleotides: TGTGCCAGCAGCGTATCCGGGACAGGGGGCGGAAATTCACCCCTCCACTTT.

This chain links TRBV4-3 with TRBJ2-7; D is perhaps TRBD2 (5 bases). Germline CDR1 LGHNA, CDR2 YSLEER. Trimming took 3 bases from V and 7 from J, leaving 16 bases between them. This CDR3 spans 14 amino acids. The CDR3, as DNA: TGCGCCAGCAGCCAGCAATTGGCGGGTAAGGAGCAGTACTTC. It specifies CASSQQLAGKEQYF.

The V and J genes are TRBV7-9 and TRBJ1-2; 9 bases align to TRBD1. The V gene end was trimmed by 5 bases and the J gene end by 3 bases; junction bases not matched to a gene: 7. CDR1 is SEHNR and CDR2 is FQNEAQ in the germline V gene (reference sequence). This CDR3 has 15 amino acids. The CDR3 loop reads CASSRGTGSYYGYTF. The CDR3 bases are TGTGCCAGCAGCAGGGGGACAGGGAGCTACTATGGCTACACCTTC. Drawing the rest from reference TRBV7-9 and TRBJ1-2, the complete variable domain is DTGVSQNPRHKITKRGQNVTFRCDPISEHNRLYWYRQTLGQGPEFLTYFQNEAQLEKSRLLSDRFSAERPKGSFSTLEIQRTEQGDSAMYLCASSRGTGSYYGYTFGSGTRLTVV.

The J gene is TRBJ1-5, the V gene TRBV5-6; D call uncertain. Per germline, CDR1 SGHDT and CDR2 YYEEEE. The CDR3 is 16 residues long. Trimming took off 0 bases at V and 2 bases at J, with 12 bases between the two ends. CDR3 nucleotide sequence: TGTGCCAGCAGCTTGGCACGGGGATGGGGCAATCAGCCCCAGCATTTT. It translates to CASSLARGWGNQPQHF.

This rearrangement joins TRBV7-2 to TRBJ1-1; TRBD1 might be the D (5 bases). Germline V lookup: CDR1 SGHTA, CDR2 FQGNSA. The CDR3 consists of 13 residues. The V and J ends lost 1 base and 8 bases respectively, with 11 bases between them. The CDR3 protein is CASSLGWGLEAFF. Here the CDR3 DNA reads TGTGCCAGCAGCTTAGGGTGGGGCCTGGAAGCTTTCTTT.

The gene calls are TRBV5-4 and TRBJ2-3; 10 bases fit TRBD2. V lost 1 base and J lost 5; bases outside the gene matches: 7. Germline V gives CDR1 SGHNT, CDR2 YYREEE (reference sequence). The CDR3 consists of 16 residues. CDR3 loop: CASSLFSGGEGDTQYF. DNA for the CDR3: TGTGCCAGCAGCTTGTTCAGCGGGGGGGAGGGAGATACGCAGTATTTT.

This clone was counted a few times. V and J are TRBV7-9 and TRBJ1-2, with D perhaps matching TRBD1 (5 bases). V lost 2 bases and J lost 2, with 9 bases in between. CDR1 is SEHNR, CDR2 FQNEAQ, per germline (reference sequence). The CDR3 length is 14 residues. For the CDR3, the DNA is TGTGCCAGCAGCTTATCAGGGCTGAACTATGGCTACACCTTC. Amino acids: CASSLSGLNYGYTF.

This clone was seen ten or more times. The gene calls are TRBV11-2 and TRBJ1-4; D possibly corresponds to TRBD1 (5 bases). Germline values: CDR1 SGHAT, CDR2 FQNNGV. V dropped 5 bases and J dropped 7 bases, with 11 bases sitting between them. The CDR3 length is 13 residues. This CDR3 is CASSGREGEKLFF. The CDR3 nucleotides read TGTGCCAGCAGCGGCAGGGAGGGTGAAAAACTGTTTTTT. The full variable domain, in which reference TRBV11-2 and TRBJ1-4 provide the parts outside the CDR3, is EAGVAQSPRYKIIEKRQSVAFWCNPISGHATLYWYQQILGQGPKLLIQFQNNGVVDDSQLPKDRFSAERLKGVDSTLKIQPAKLEDSAVYLCASSGREGEKLFFGSGTQLSVL.

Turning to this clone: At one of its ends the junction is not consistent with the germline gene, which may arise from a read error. CDR3 residues: CASSPGQLLWGGYIF. CDR3 in DNA: TGTGCCAGCAGCCCAGGACAGCTCCTATGGGGTGGCTACATCTTC. V and J are TRBV6-5 and TRBJ1-2; TRBD1 is a possible D gene (6 bases). Germline CDR1 and CDR2: MNHEY and SVGAGI. There are 15 residues in the CDR3.

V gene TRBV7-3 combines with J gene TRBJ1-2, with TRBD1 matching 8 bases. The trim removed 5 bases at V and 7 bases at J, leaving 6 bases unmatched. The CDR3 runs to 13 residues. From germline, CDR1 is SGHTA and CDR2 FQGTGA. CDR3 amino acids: CASSAGQGRGYTF. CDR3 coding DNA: TGTGCCAGCAGCGCAGGACAGGGACGTGGCTACACCTTC.